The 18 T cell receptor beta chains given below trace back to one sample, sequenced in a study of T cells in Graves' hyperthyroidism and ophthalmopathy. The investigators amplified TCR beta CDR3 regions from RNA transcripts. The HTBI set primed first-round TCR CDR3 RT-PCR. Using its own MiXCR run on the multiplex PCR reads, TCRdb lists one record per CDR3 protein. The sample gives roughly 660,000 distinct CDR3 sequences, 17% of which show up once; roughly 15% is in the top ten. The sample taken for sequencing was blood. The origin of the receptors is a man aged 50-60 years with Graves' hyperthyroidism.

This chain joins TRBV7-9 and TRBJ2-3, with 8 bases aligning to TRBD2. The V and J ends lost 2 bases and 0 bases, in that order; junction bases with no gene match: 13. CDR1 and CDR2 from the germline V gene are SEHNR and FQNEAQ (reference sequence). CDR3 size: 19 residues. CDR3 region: CASSLRNPFSGSSTDTQYF. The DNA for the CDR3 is TGTGCCAGCAGCTTAAGGAATCCCTTCAGCGGGAGTAGCACAGATACGCAGTATTTT.

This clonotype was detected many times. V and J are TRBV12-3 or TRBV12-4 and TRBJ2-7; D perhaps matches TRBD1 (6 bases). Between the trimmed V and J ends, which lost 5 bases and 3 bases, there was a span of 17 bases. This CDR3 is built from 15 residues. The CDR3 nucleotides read TGTGCCAGCAGTAAAGGATTCAGGGGATTCTACGAGCAGTACTTC. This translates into CASSKGFRGFYEQYF.

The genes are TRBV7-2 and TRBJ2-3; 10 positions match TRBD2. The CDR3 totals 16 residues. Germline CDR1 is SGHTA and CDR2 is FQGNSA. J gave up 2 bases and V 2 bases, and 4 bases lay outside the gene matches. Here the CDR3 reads CASSLLAGVLTDTQYF. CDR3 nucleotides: TGTGCCAGCAGCTTACTAGCGGGAGTACTCACAGATACGCAGTATTTT.

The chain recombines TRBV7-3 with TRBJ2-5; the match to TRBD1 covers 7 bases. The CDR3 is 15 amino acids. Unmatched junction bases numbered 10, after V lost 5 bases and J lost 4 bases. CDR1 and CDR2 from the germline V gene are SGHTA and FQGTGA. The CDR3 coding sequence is TGTGCCAGCAGCCCCCAGACAGGGACGGGAGAGACCCAGTACTTC. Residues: CASSPQTGTGETQYF.

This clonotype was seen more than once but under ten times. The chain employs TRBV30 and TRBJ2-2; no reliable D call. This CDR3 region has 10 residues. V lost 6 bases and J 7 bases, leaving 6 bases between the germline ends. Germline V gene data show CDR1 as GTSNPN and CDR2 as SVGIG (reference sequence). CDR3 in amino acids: CACRSGELFF. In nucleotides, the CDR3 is TGTGCCTGCAGAAGCGGGGAGCTGTTTTTT.

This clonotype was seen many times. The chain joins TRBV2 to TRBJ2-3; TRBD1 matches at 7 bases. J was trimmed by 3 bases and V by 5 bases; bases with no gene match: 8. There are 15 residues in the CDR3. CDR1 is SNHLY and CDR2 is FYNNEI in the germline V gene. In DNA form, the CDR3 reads TGTGCCAGCAGTCTTGACAGGGAGAAAACAGATACGCAGTATTTT. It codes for CASSLDREKTDTQYF.

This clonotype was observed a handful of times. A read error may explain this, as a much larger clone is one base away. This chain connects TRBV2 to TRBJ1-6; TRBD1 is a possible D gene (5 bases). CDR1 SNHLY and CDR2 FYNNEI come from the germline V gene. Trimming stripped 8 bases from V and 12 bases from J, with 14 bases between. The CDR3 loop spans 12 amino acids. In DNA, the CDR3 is TGTGCCAGCGAGGGACTTCGATTACCCCTCCACTTT. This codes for CASEGLRLPLHF.

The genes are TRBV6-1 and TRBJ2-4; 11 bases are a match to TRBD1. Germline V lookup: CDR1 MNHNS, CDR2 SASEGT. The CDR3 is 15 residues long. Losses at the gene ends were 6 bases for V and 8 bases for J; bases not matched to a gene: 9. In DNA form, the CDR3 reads TGTGCCAGCAGCGGGGACAGGGGGGGCCAGGACATTCAGTACTTC. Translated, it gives CASSGDRGGQDIQYF.

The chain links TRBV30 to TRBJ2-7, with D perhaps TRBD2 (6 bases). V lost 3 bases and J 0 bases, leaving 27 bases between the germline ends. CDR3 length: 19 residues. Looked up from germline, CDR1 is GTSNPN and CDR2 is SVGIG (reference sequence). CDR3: CAWRGLVGSSSGTSYEQYF. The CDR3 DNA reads TGTGCCTGGAGGGGCCTTGTGGGCAGTAGTAGCGGAACCTCCTACGAGCAGTACTTC.

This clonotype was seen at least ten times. In DNA, the CDR3 is TGTGCCAGCAAACCGGGACAGGGGGCAGGAGAGCAGTTCTTC. It specifies CASKPGQGAGEQFF. The rearrangement links TRBV6-1 to TRBJ2-1, with 12 bases fitting TRBD1. Germline V gives CDR1 MNHNS, CDR2 SASEGT. V shed 7 bases and J 10 bases; nucleotides not matched to a gene: 8. CDR3 length equals 14 residues.

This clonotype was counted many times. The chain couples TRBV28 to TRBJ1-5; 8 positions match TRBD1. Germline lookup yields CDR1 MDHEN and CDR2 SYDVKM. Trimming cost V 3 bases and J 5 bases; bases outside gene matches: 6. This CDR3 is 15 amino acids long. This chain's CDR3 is CASSLHQGAYQPQHF. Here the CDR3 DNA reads TGTGCCAGCAGTTTGCATCAGGGGGCCTATCAGCCCCAGCATTTT.

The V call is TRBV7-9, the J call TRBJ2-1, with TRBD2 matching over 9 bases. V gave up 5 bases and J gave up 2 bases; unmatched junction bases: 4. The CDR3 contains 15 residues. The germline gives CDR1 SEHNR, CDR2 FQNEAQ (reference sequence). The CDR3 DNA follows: TGTGCCAGCAGCGGGACTAGCATCGCCTACAATGAGCAGTTCTTC. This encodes CASSGTSIAYNEQFF.

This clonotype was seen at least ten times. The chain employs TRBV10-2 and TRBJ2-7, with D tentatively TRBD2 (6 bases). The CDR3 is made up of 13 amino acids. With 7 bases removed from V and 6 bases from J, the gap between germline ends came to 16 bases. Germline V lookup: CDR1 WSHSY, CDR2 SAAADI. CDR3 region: CASKFPEEGEQYF. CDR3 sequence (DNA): TGCGCCAGCAAATTCCCGGAGGAGGGCGAGCAGTACTTC.

DNA of the CDR3: TGTGCCAGCAGCTACCAAGCGGGATACAATGAGCAGTTCTTC. Its translation: CASSYQAGYNEQFF. The chain employs TRBV7-9 and TRBJ2-1; 7 bases are shared with TRBD2. The CDR3 runs 14 residues. Germline CDR1 and CDR2: SEHNR and FQNEAQ (reference sequence). Losses at the gene ends were 4 bases for V and 4 bases for J; bases not matched to a gene: 4.

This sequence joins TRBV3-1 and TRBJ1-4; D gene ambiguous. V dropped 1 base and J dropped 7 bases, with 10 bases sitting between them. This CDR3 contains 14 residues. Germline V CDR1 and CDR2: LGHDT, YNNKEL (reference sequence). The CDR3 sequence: CASSQGPEGEKLFF. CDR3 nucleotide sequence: TGTGCCAGCAGCCAAGGCCCCGAAGGTGAAAAACTGTTTTTT.

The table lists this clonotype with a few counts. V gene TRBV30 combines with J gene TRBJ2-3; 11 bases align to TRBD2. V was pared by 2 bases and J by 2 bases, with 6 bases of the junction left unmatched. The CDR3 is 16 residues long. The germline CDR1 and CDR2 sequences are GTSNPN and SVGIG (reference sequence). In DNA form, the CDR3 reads TGTGCCTGGAGTCGCGGACTAGCGGGCCCCACAGATACGCAGTATTTT. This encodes CAWSRGLAGPTDTQYF.

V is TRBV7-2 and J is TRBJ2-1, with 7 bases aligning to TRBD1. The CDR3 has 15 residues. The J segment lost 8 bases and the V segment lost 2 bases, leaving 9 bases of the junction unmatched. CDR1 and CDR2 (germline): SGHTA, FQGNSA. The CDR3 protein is CASSLPLTGNDEQFF. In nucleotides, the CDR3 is TGTGCCAGCAGCTTACCATTGACAGGGAACGATGAGCAGTTCTTC.

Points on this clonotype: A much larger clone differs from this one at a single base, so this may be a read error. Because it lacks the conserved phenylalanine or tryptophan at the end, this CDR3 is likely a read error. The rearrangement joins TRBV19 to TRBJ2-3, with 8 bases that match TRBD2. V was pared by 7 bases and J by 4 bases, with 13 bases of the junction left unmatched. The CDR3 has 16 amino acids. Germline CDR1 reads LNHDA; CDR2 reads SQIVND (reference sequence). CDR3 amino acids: CASTDGGAGASDTQYL. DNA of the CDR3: TGTGCCAGTACCGACGGGGGAGCGGGAGCTTCAGATACGCAGTATCTT.